Listed here are 11 T cell receptor beta chains from one sample, sequenced in a study of identical twins. TCRdb analysed the 5' RACE reads with MiXCR anew, one entry per CDR3 protein. The sample includes 550,000 to 700,000 distinct CDR3 sequences, about 20% of them seen just once. These same records also appear under a second study, on T cells expressing NK-cell markers.

The sample consisted of PBMCs. The receptors here all came from a woman in her late teens or twenties in good health.

The chain carries TRBV7-9 and TRBJ2-3; no clear D. Trimming took 3 bases from V and 0 from J, leaving 7 bases between them. Germline V gene sequence: CDR1 SEHNR, CDR2 FQNEAQ (reference sequence). This CDR3 has 14 amino acids. The CDR3 DNA is TGTGCCAGCAGCTTTAGTATAAGCACAGATACGCAGTATTTT. Translating it yields CASSFSISTDTQYF.

The genes are TRBV5-6 and TRBJ2-5, with D hard to call. Germline CDR1 and CDR2: SGHDT and YYEEEE. The V end was cut by 6 bases, the J end by 1 base, with 16 bases between. The CDR3 totals 15 residues. The CDR3 coding sequence is TGTGCCAGCACCATCGCTTGGACGGCCCAAGAGACCCAGTACTTC. Residues: CASTIAWTAQETQYF.

This rearrangement joins TRBV20-1 to TRBJ2-3, with a weak D call TRBD2 (5 bases). V shed 3 bases and J shed 1 base, with 14 bases lying between them. Germline CDR1 reads DFQATT; CDR2 reads SNEGSKA (reference sequence). The CDR3 has 15 amino acids. CDR3 residues: CSARERAPGTDTQYF. The CDR3 DNA follows: TGCAGTGCTAGGGAGAGGGCTCCTGGCACAGATACGCAGTATTTT.

The gene calls are TRBV5-8 and TRBJ2-3; 8 positions match TRBD1. In germline, CDR1 is SGHTS, CDR2 YDEGEE. J lost 1 base, V lost 10 bases, and 8 bases had no gene match. CDR3 length equals 14 residues. CDR3 sequence reads: CAGETGDGTDTQYF. DNA for the CDR3: TGTGCCGGCGAGACAGGGGATGGCACAGATACGCAGTATTTT. Using reference TRBV5-8 and TRBJ2-3 for the parts outside the CDR3, the full variable domain is EAGVTQSPTHLIKTRGQQATLRCSPISGHTSVYWYQQALGLGLQFLLWYDEGEERNRGNFPPRFSGRQFPNYSSELNVNALELEDSALYLCAGETGDGTDTQYFGPGTRLTVL.

This clonotype was detected a few times. This rearrangement joins TRBV3-1 to TRBJ1-1; TRBD1 aligns across 11 bases. Germline lookup yields CDR1 LGHDT and CDR2 YNNKEL (reference sequence). The ends lost 4 bases at V and 5 bases at J; junction bases unmatched: 12. The CDR3 runs 17 residues. CDR3 bases: TGTGCCAGCAGCCCCCTCGGGACAGGGGGTTTAGGAACTGAAGCTTTCTTT. Its protein product is CASSPLGTGGLGTEAFF.

This clonotype was detected only a few times. This rearrangement joins TRBV20-1 to TRBJ2-2; 9 bases align to TRBD1. This CDR3 is built from 14 residues. V lost 4 bases to trimming and J lost 1 base; unmatched junction nucleotides: 1. Germline V gene data show CDR1 as DFQATT and CDR2 as SNEGSKA (reference sequence). The CDR3 sequence is CSAKTGGNTGELFF. CDR3 nucleotide sequence: TGCAGTGCTAAGACAGGGGGGAACACCGGGGAGCTGTTTTTT.

The chain employs TRBV4-2 and TRBJ2-2, with D unclear. This CDR3 has 17 amino acids. V lost 1 base, J lost 10 bases, and 22 bases lay in between. Germline V CDR1 and CDR2: LGHNA, YNFKEQ. As DNA, the CDR3 is TGTGCCAGCAGCCAAGGTAGTGTTCTGGAAGGCCGAATGGAGCTGTTTTTT. Protein product: CASSQGSVLEGRMELFF.

The chain carries TRBV9 and TRBJ2-3, with 8 bases identical to TRBD2. The CDR3 contains 15 residues. Germline V gene sequence: CDR1 SGDLS, CDR2 YYNGEE. The V segment lost 6 bases and the J segment 2 bases; nucleotides outside the gene matches: 8. The CDR3 DNA reads TGTGCCAGCACCCCCAGCGGGGGATACACAGATACGCAGTATTTT. Amino acids: CASTPSGGYTDTQYF. The full variable domain, its missing parts supplied by reference TRBV9 and TRBJ2-3, is DSGVTQTPKHLITATGQRVTLRCSPRSGDLSVYWYQQSLDQGLQFLIQYYNGEERAKGNILERFSAQQFPDLHSELNLSSLELGDSALYFCASTPSGGYTDTQYFGPGTRLTVL.

This chain links TRBV5-1 with TRBJ2-7, with TRBD2 matching over 11 bases. Trimming took 4 bases from V and 5 from J; bases not matched to a gene: 11. CDR1 is SGHRS, CDR2 YFSETQ, per germline. The CDR3 totals 16 residues. CDR3: CASSLTSGGLVDEQYF. CDR3 nucleotides: TGCGCCAGCAGCCTCACTAGCGGGGGCCTTGTCGACGAGCAGTACTTC.

This clonotype showed up many times. This sequence joins TRBV12-3 or TRBV12-4 and TRBJ2-1; weak D call: TRBD2 (7 bases). The ends were cut back, 3 bases at V and 0 bases at J, with 9 bases in the middle. This CDR3 comprises 15 residues. This chain's CDR3 is CASSLRGLSYNEQFF. CDR3 DNA sequence: TGTGCCAGCAGTTTGCGGGGGCTCTCCTACAATGAGCAGTTCTTC.

This clonotype was counted ten times or more. This rearrangement joins TRBV20-1 to TRBJ2-3; 8 bases are shared with TRBD2. The CDR3 contains 14 residues. Trimming cost V 6 bases and J 9 bases; bases outside gene matches: 14. CDR1 is DFQATT, CDR2 SNEGSKA, per germline (reference sequence). The chain's CDR3 is CSAHGLAGSGTQYF. The CDR3 region has the DNA TGCAGTGCGCACGGACTAGCCGGGAGTGGCACGCAGTATTTT.